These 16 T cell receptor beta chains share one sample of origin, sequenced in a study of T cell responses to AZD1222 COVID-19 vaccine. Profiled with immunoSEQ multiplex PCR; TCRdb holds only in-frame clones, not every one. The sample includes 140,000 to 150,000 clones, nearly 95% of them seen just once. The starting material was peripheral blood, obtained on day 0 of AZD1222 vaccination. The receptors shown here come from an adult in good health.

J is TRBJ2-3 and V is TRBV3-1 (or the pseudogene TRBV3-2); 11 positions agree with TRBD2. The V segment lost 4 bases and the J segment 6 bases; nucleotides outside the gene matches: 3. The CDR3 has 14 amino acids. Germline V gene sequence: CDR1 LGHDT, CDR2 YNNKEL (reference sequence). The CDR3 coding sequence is TGTGCCAGCAGCCGGGGACTAGCGGCGGATACGCAGTATTTT. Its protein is CASSRGLAADTQYF.

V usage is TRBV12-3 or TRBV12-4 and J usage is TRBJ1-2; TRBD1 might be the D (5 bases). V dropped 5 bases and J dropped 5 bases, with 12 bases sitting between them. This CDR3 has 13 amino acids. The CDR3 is CASSQTVSYGYTF. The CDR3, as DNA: TGTGCCAGCAGTCAGACAGTTTCATATGGCTACACCTTC.

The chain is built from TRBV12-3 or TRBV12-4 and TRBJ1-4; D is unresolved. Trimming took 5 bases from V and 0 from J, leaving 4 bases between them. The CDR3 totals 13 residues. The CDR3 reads CASSGTTNEKLFF. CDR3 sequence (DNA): TGTGCCAGCAGTGGGACAACTAATGAAAAACTGTTTTTT.

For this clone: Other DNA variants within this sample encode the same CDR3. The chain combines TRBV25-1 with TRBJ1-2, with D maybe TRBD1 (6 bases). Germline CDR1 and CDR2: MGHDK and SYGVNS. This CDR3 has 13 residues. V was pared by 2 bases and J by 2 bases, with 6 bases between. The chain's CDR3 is CASSEQGNYGYTF. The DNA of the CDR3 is TGTGCCAGCAGTGAACAGGGGAACTATGGCTACACCTTC.

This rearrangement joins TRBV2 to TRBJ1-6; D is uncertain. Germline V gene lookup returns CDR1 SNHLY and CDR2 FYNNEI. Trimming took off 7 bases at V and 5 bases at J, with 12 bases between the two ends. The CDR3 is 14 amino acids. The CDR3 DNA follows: TGTGCCAGCATAGGGCGGGAAAATAATTCACCCCTCCACTTT. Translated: CASIGRENNSPLHF.

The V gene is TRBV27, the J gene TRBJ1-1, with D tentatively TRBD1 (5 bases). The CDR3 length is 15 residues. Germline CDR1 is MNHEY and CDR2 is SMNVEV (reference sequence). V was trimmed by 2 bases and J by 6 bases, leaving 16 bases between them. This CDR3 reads CASSLSRRAGAEAFF. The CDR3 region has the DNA TGTGCCAGCAGTTTAAGTCGCAGGGCGGGGGCTGAAGCTTTCTTT.

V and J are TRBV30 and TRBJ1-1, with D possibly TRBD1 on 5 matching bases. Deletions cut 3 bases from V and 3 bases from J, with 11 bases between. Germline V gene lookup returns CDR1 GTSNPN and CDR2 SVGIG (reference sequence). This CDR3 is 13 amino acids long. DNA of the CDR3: TGTGCCTGGAGACCAGGGCGAGACACTGAAGCTTTCTTT. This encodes CAWRPGRDTEAFF.

The CDR3 sequence is CASSPIAYTSTGVTGELFF. As DNA, the CDR3 is TGTGCCAGCTCACCCATTGCTTATACCAGCACAGGAGTCACCGGGGAGCTGTTTTTT. The rearrangement uses TRBV18 and TRBJ2-2, with a weak D call TRBD1 (5 bases). V was shortened by 3 bases and J by 4 bases, with 24 bases between the two germline ends. The CDR3 has 19 residues. CDR1 and CDR2 from the germline V gene are KGHSH and LQKENI.

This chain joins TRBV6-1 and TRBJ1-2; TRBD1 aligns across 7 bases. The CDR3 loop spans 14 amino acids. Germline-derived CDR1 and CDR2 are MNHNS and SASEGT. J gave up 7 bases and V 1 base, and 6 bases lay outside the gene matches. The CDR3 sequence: CASSEGPRGGGYTF. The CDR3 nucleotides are TGTGCCAGCAGTGAAGGGCCCAGGGGGGGTGGCTACACCTTC.

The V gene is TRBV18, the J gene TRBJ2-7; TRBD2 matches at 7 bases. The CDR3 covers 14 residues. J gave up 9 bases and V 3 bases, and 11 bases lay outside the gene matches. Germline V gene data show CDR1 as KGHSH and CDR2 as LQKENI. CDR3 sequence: CASSPGGLVRGQYF. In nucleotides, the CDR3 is TGTGCCAGCTCACCGGGCGGACTAGTACGAGGGCAGTACTTC.

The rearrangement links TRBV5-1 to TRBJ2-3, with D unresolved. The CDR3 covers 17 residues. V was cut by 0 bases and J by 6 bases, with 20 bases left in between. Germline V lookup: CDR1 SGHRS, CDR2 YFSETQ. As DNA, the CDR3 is TGCGCCAGCAGCTTGGGTCCCCAGCGTGCTAAAGGGGATACGCAGTATTTT. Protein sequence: CASSLGPQRAKGDTQYF.

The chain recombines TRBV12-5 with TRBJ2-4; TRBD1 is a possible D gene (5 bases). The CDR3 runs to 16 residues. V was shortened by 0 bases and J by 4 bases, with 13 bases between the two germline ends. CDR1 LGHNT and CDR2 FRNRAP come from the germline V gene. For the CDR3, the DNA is TGTGCTAGTGGTTTGGTAGTGGGGCAGTTGAAAAACATTCAGTACTTC. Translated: CASGLVVGQLKNIQYF.

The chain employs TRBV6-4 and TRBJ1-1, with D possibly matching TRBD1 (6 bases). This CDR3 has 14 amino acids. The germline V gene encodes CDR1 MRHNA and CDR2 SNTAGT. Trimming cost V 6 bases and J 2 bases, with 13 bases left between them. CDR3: CASRDSDRNTEAFF. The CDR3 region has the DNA TGTGCCAGCAGGGACAGCGACAGAAACACTGAAGCTTTCTTT.

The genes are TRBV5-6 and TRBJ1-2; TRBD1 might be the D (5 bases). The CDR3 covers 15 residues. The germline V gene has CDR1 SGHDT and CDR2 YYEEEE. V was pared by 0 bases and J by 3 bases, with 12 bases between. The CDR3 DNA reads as TGTGCCAGCAGCTTGGGGCAGGGTAATTACTATGGCTACACCTTC. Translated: CASSLGQGNYYGYTF. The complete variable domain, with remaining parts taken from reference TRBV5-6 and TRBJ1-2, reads DAGVTQSPTHLIKTRGQQVTLRCSPKSGHDTVSWYQQALGQGPQFIFQYYEEEERQRGNFPDRFSGHQFPNYSSELNVNALLLGDSALYLCASSLGQGNYYGYTFGSGTRLTVV.

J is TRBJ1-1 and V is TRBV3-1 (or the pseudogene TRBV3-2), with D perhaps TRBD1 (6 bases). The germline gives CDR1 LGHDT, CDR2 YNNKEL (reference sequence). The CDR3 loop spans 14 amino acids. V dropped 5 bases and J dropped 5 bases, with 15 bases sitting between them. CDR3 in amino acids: CASSEGGSRTEAFF. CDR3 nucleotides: TGTGCCAGCAGCGAAGGGGGGAGTCGAACTGAAGCTTTCTTT.

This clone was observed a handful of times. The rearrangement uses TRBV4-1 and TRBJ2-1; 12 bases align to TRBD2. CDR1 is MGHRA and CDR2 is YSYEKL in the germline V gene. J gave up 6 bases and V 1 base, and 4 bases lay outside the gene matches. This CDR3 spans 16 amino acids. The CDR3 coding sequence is TGCGCCAGCAGCCAAGGGGGACTAGCGGGTCCCAATGAGCAGTTCTTC. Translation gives CASSQGGLAGPNEQFF.